The source of this T cell receptor (beta chain) is a study of Ad26.COV2.S vaccination and SARS-CoV-2 variants. Study-level findings and limits: Analyses of TCR breadth and depth may have underestimated total T cell responses.

The assay was immunoSEQ multiplex PCR, and TCRdb's table has in-frame clones only and misses some. The sample contains approximately 300,000 clones, 85% to 90% of which appear only once. The treatment denotes: some 19 received Ad26.COV2.S at low or high dose, single or two shots; about five received placebo; per-sample allocation not given. The study sampled participants on day 63 after the first vaccine or placebo injection. This vaccine is an Ad26 vector that expresses the Wuhan-strain SARS-CoV-2 spike. Turning to this clone: Its antigen is currently unknown.

The germline V gene has CDR1 SGHVS and CDR2 FNYEAQ. The J segment lost 5 bases and the V segment lost 5 bases, leaving 14 bases of the junction unmatched. The CDR3 loop spans 17 amino acids. The clonotype was recovered from a person aged 18-60 years who received the Ad26.COV2.S COVID-19 vaccine or a placebo. The J gene is TRBJ1-4, the V gene TRBV7-6; 7 positions agree with TRBD1. The sample here was peripheral blood, taken in a trial of Ad26.COV2.S vaccine versus placebo. DNA of the CDR3: TGTGCCAGCAGCCTCCAACCAGGGGGTACGGGCAATGAAAAACTGTTTTTT. It codes for CASSLQPGGTGNEKLFF.